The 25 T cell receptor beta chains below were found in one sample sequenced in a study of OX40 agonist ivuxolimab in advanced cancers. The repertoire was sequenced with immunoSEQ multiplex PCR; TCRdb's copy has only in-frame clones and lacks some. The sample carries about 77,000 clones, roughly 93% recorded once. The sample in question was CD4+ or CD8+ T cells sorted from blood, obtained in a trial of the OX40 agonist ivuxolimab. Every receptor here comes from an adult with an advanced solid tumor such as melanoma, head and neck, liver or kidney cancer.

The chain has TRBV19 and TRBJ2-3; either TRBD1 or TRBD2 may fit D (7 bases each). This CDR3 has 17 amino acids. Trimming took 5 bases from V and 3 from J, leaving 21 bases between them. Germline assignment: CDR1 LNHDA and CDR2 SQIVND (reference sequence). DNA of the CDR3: TGTGCCAGTAGTTCCACCGGGACAGCGGGGTTAACAGATACGCAGTATTTT. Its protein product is CASSSTGTAGLTDTQYF.

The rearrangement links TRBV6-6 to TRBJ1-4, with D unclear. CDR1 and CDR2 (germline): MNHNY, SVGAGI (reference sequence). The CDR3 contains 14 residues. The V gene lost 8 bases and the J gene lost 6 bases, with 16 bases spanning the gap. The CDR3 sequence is CASFDPRRDEKLFF. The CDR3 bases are TGTGCCAGCTTTGACCCACGGAGGGATGAAAAACTGTTTTTT.

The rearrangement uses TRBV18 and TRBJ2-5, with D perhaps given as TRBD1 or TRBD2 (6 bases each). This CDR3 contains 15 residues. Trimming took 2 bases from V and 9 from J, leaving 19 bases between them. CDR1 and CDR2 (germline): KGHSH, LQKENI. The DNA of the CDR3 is TGTGCCAGCTCACCAGGCTGGGGGGCGTATGAGGCCCAGTACTTC. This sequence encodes CASSPGWGAYEAQYF. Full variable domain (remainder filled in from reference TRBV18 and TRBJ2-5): NAGVMQNPRHLVRRRGQEARLRCSPMKGHSHVYWYRQLPEEGLKFMVYLQKENIIDESGMPKERFSAEFPKEGPSILRIQQVVRGDSAAYFCASSPGWGAYEAQYFGPGTRLLVL.

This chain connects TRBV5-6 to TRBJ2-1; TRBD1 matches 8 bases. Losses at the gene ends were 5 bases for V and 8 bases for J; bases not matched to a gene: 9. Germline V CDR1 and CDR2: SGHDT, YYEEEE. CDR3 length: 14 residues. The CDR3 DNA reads TGTGCCAGCAGTAATCGACAGGGGTCACATGAGCAGTTCTTC. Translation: CASSNRQGSHEQFF.

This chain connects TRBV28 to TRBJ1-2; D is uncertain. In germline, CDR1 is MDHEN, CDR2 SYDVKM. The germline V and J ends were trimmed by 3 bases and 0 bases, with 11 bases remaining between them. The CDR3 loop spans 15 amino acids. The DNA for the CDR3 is TGTGCCAGCAGTTTGGTATCAGTTGCTAACTATGGCTACACCTTC. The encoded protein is CASSLVSVANYGYTF.

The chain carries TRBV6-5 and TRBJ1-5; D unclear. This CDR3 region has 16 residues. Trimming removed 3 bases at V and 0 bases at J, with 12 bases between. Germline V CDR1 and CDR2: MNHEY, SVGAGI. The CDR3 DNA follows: TGTGCCAGCAGTTATTCGGTTCCTAATAGCAATCAGCCCCAGCATTTT. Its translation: CASSYSVPNSNQPQHF.

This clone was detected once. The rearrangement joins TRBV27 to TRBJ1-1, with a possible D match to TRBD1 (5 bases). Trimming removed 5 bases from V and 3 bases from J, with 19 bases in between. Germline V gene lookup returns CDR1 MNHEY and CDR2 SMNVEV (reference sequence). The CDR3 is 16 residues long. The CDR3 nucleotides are TGTGCCAGCAGTCCGTTCGGGGCAGGAGGTGACACTGAAGCTTTCTTT. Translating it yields CASSPFGAGGDTEAFF.

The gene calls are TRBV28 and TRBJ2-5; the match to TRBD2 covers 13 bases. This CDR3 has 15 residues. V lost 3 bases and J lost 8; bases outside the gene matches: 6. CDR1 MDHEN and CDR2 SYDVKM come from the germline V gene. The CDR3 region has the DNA TGTGCCAGCAGTTTGGGGACTAGCGGGATAACAACCCAGTACTTC. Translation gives CASSLGTSGITTQYF.

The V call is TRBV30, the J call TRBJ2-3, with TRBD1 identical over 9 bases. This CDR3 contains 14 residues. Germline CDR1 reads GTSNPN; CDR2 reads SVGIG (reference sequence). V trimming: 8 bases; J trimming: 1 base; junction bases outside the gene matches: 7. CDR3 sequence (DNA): TGTGCCATGACAGGGGGGGGCGGCACAGATACGCAGTATTTT. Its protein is CAMTGGGGTDTQYF. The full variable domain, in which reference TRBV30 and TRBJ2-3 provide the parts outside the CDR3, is SQTIHQWPATLVQPVGSPLSLECTVEGTSNPNLYWYRQAAGRGLQLLFYSVGIGQISSEVPQNLSASRPQDRQFILSSKKLLLSDSGFYLCAMTGGGGTDTQYFGPGTRLTVL.

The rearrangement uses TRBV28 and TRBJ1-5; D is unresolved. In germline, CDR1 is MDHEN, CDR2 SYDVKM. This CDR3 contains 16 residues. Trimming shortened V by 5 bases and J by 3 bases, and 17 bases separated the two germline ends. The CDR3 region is CASSLKVAGNNQPQHF. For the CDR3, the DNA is TGTGCCAGCAGTCTAAAGGTGGCAGGAAACAATCAGCCCCAGCATTTT.

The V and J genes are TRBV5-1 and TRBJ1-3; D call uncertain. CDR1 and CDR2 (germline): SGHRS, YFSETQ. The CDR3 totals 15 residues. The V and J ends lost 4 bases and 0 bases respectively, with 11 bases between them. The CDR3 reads CASSQDAYSGNTIYF. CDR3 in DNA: TGCGCCAGCAGCCAAGACGCATACTCTGGAAACACCATATATTTT.

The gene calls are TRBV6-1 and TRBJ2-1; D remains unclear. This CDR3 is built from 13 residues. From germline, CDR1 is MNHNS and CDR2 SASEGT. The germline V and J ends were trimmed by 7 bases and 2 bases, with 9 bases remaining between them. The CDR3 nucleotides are TGTGCCAGCACTGGCGCACCCTACAATGAGCAGTTCTTC. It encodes CASTGAPYNEQFF.

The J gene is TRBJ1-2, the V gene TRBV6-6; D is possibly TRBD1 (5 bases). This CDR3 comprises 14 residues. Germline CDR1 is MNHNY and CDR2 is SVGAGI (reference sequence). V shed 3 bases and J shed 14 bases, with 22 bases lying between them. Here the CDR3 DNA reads TGTGCCAGCAGTTATCAACTCGCTGAACAGGTGCCGACCTTC. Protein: CASSYQLAEQVPTF.

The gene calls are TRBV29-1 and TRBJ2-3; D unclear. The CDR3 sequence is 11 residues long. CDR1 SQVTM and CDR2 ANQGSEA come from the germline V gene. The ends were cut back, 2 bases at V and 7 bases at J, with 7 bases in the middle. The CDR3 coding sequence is TGCAGCGTTGAATTTGGAAATACGCAGTATTTT. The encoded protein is CSVEFGNTQYF.

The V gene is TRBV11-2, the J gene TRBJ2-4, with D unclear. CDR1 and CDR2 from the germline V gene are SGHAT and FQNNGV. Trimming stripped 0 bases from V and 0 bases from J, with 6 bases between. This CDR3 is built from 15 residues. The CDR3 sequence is CASSLENLAKNIQYF. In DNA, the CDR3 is TGTGCCAGCAGCTTAGAAAACTTAGCCAAAAACATTCAGTACTTC.

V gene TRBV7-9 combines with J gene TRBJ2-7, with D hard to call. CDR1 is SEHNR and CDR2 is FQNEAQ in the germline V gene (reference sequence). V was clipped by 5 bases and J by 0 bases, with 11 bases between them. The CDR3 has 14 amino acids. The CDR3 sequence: CASSPVRTSYEQYF. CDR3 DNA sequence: TGTGCCAGCAGCCCCGTAAGGACCTCCTACGAGCAGTACTTC.

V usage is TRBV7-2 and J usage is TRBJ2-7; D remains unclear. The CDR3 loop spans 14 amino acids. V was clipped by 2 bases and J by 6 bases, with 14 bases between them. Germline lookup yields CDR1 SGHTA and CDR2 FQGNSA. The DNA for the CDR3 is TGTGCCAGCAGCTTAAGCCAGGCGTTGGGCGAGCAGTACTTC. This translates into CASSLSQALGEQYF.

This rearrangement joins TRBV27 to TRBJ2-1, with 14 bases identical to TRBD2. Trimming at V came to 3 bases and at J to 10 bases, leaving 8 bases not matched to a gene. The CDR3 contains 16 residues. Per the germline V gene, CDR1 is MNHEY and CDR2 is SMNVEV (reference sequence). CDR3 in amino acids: CASSFPTSGGAREQFF. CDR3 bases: TGTGCCAGCAGTTTCCCGACTAGCGGGGGGGCAAGGGAGCAGTTCTTC.

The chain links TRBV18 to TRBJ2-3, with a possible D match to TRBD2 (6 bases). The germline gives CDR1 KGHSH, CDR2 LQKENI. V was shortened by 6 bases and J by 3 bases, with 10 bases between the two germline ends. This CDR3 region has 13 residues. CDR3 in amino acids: CASSGGTTDTQYF. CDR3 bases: TGTGCCAGCTCGGGCGGGACTACAGATACGCAGTATTTT.

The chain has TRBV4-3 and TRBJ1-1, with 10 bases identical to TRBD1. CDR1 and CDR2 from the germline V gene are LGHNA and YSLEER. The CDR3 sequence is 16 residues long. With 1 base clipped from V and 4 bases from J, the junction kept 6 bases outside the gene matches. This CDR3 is CASSQGQGAVGTEAFF. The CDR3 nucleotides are TGCGCCAGCAGCCAAGGACAGGGGGCTGTGGGCACTGAAGCTTTCTTT.

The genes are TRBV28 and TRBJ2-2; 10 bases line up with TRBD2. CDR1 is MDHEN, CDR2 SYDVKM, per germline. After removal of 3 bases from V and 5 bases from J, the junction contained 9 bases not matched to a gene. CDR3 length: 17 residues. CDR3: CASSFSSGGAWTGELFF. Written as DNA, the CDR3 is TGTGCCAGCAGTTTTTCCAGCGGGGGGGCGTGGACCGGGGAGCTGTTTTTT.

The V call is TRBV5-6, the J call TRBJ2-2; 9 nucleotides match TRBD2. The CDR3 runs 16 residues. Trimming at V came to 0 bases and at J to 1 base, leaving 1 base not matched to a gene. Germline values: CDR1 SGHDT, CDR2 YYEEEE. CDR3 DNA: TGTGCCAGCAGCTTGGAAGCGGGGGGGAACACCGGGGAGCTGTTTTTT. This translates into CASSLEAGGNTGELFF.

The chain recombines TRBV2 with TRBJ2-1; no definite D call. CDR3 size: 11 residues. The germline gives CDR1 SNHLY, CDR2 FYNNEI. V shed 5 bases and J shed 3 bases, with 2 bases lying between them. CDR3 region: CASSYYNEQFF. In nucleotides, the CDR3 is TGTGCCAGCAGTTACTACAATGAGCAGTTCTTC.

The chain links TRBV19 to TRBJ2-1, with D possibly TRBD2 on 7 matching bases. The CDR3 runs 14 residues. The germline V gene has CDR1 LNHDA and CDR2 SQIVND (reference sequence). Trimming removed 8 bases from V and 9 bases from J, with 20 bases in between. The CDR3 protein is CASGAGALVGEQFF. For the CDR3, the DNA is TGTGCCAGTGGGGCGGGGGCGCTGGTCGGTGAGCAGTTCTTC.

CDR3 DNA: TGCGCCAGCAGCTCCGGGACTAGCGGGGTCGCAGATACGCAGTATTTT. Amino acids: CASSSGTSGVADTQYF. This chain joins TRBV5-1 and TRBJ2-3; 13 nucleotides align to TRBD2. After removal of 3 bases from V and 4 bases from J, the junction contained 5 bases not matched to a gene. The CDR3 length is 16 residues. From germline, CDR1 is SGHRS and CDR2 YFSETQ.